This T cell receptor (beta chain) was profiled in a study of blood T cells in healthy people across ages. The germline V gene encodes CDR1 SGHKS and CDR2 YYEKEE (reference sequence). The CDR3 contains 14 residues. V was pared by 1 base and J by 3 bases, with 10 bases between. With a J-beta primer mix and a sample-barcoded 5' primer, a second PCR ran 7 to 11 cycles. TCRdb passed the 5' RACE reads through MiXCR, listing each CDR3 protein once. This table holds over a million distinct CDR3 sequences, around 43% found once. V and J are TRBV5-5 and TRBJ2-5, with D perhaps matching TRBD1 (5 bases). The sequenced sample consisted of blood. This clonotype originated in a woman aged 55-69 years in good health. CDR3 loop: CASSLILTEETQYF. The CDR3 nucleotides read TGTGCCAGCAGCTTGATCTTGACAGAAGAGACCCAGTACTTC.